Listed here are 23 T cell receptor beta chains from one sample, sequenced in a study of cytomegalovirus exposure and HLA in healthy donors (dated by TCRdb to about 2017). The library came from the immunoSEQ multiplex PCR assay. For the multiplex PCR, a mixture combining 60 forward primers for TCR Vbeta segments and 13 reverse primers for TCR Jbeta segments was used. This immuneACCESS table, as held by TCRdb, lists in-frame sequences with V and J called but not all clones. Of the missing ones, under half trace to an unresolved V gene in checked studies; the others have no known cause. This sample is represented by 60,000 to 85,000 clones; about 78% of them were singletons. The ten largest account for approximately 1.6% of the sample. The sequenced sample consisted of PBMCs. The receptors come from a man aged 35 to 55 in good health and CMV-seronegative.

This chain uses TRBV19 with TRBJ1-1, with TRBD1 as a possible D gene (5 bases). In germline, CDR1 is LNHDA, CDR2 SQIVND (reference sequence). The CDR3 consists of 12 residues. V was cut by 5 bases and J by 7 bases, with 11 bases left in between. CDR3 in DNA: TGTGCCAGTAGTCCGGGGGTCCTTGAAGCTTTCTTT. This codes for CASSPGVLEAFF.

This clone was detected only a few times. CDR3 in amino acids: CAISEKGEGGTDTQYF. CDR3 bases: TGTGCCATCAGTGAGAAGGGGGAGGGGGGCACAGATACGCAGTATTTT. This chain connects TRBV10-3 to TRBJ2-3; possibly TRBD2 for D (7 bases). V shed 2 bases and J shed 1 base, with 13 bases lying between them. CDR1 is ENHRY and CDR2 is SYGVKD in the germline V gene. This CDR3 has 16 residues.

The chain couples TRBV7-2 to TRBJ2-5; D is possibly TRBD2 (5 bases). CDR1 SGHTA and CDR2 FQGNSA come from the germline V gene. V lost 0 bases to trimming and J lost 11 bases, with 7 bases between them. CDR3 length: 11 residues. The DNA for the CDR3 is TGTGCCAGCAGCTTAGCTAGGGAGCAGTACTTC. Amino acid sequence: CASSLAREQYF.

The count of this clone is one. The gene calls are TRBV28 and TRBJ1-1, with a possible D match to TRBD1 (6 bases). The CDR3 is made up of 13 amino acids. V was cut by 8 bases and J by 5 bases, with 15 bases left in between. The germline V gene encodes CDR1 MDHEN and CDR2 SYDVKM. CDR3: CASWPYRATEAFF. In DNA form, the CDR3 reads TGTGCCAGCTGGCCCTACAGGGCTACTGAAGCTTTCTTT.

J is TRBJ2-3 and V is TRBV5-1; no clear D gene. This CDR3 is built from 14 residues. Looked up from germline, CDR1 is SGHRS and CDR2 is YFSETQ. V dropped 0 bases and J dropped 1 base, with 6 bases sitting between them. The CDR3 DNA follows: TGCGCCAGCAGCTTGGAGCCCCGCACAGATACGCAGTATTTT. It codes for CASSLEPRTDTQYF.

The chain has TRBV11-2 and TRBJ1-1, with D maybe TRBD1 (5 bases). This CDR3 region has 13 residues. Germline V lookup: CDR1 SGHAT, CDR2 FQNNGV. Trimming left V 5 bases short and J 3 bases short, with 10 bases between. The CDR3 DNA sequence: TGTGCCAGCAGCGCAGGGCTGGACACTGAAGCTTTCTTT. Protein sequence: CASSAGLDTEAFF.

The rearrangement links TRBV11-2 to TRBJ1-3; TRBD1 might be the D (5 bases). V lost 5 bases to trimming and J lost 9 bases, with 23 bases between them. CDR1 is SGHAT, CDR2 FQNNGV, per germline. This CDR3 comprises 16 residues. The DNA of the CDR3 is TGTGCCAGCAGCCCGCCGGACGGGGGGTACGTTGGCACCATATATTTT. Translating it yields CASSPPDGGYVGTIYF.

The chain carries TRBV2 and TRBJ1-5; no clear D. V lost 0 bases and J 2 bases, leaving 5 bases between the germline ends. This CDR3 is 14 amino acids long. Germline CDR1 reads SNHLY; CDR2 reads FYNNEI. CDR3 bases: TGTGCCAGCAGTGAAGCTTATGGCAATCAGCCCCAGCATTTT. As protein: CASSEAYGNQPQHF.

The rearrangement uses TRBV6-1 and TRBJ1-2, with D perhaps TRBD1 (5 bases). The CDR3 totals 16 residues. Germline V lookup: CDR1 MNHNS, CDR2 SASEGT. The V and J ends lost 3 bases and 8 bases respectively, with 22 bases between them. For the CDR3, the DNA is TGTGCCAGCAGTGATCTAAGTTTTCGGGGGTTCGGAGGCTACACCTTC. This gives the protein CASSDLSFRGFGGYTF.

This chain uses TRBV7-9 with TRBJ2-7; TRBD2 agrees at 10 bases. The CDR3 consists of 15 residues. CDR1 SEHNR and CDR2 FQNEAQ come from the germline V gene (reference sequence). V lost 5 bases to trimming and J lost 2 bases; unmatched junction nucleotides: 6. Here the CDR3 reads CASSPRTSGTYEQYF. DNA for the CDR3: TGTGCCAGCAGCCCCCGGACTAGCGGAACCTACGAGCAGTACTTC.

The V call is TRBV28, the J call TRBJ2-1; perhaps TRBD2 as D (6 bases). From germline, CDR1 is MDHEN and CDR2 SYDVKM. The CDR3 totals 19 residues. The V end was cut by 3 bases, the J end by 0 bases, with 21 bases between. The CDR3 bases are TGTGCCAGCAGTTTGGCGGGAATCCGTTCACTTAGCTCCTACAATGAGCAGTTCTTC. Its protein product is CASSLAGIRSLSSYNEQFF.

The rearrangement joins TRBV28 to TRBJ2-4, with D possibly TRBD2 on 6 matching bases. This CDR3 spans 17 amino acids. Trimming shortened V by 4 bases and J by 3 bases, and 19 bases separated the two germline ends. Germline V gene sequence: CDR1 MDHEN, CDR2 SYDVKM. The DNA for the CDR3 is TGTGCCAGCAGTTCGCCGGGACTTAGACGGGTCAAAAACATTCAGTACTTC. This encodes CASSSPGLRRVKNIQYF.

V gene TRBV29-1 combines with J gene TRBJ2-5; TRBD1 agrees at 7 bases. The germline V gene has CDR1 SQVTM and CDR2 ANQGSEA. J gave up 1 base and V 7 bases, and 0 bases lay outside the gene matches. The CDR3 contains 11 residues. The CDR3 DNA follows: TGCAGCGGGGACAGCCAAGAGACCCAGTACTTC. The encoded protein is CSGDSQETQYF.

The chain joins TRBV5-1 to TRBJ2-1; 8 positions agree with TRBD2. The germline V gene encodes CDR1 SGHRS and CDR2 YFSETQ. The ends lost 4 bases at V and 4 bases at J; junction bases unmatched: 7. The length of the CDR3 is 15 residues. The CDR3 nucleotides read TGCGCCAGCAGCACGACTAGCGACGTATACAATGAGCAGTTCTTC. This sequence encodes CASSTTSDVYNEQFF.

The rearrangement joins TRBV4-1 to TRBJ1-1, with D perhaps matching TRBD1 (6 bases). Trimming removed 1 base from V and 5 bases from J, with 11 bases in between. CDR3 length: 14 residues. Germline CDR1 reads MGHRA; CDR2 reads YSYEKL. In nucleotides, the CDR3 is TGCGCCAGCAGCCAAGGACAGGCTTGGACTGAAGCTTTCTTT. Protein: CASSQGQAWTEAFF.

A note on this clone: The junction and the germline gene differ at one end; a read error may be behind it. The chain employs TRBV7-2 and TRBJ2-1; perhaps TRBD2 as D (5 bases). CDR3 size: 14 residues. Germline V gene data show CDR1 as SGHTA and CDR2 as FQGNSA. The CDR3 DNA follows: TGTGCCAGCAGCTTCGAGGACTCCCACAATGAGCAGTTCTTC. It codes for CASSFEDSHNEQFF.

The CDR3 DNA reads as TGTGCCAGCAGCCTTGGGACAGGGGGAGATACGCAGTATTTT. It yields the protein CASSLGTGGDTQYF. The J gene is TRBJ2-3, the V gene TRBV4-2, with 11 positions matching TRBD1. The CDR3 has 14 amino acids. V dropped 4 bases and J dropped 5; count of bases not matched to a gene: 2. The germline V gene encodes CDR1 LGHNA and CDR2 YNFKEQ.

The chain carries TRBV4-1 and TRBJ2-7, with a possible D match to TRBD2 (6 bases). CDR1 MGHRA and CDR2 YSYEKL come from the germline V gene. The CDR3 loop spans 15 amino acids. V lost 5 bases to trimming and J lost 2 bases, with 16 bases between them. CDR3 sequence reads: CASSRTGDTAYEQYF. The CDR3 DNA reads TGCGCCAGCAGCAGGACGGGAGATACAGCCTACGAGCAGTACTTC.

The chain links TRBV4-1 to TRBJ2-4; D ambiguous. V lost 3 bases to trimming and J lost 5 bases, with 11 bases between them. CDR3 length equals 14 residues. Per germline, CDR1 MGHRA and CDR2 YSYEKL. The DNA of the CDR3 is TGCGCCAGCAGCCAGAATCTGCAGGAAAACATTCAGTACTTC. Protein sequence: CASSQNLQENIQYF.

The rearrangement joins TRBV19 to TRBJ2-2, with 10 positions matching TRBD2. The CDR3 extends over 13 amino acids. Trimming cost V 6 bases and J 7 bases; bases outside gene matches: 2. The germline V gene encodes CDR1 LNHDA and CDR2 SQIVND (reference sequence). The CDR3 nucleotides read TGTGCCAGTAGAGCGGGAGGGGTCGGGGAGCTGTTTTTT. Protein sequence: CASRAGGVGELFF.

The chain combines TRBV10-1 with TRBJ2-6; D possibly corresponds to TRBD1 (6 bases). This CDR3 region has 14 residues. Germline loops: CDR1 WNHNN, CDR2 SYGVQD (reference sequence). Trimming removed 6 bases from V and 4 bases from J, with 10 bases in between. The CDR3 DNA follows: TGCGCCAGCAGCCAGGGGTCAGGGGCCAACGTCCTGACTTTC. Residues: CASSQGSGANVLTF.

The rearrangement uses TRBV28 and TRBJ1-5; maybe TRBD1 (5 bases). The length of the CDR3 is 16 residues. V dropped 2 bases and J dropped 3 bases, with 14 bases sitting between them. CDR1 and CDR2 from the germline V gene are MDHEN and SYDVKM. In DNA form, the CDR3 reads TGTGCCAGCAGTTTAAATCCAGGGATGTTCAATCAGCCCCAGCATTTT. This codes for CASSLNPGMFNQPQHF.

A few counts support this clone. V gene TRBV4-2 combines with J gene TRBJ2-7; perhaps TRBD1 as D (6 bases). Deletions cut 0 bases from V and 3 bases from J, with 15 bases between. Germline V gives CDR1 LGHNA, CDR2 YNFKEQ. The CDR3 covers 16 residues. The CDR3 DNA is TGTGCCAGCAGCCAAGATCAGGGGACACAACACTACGAGCAGTACTTC. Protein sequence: CASSQDQGTQHYEQYF.